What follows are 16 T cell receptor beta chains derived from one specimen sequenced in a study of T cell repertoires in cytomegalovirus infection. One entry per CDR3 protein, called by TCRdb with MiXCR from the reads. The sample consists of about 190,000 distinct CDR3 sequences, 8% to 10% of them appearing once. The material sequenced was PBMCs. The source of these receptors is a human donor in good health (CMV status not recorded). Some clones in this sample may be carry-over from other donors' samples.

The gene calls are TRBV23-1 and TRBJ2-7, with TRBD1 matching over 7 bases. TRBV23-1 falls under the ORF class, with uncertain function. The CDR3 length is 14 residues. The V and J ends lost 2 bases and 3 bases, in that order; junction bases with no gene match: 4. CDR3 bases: TGCGCCAGCAGTCAAAGGGACAGAAACTACGAGCAGTACTTC. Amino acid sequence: CASSQRDRNYEQYF.

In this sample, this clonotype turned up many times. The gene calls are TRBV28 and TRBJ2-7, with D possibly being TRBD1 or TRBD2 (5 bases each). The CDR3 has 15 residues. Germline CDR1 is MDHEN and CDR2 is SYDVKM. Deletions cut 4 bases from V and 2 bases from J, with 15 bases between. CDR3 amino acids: CASSSFGTGPYEQYF. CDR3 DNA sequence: TGTGCCAGCAGTTCTTTTGGGACGGGCCCCTACGAGCAGTACTTC.

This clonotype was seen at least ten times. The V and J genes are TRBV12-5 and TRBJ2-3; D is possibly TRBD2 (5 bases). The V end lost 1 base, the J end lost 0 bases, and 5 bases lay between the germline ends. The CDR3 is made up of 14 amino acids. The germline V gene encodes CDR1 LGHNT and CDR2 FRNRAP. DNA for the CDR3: TGTGCTAGTGGTTTGGCGGGGAGCACAGATACGCAGTATTTT. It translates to CASGLAGSTDTQYF.

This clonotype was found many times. The DNA of the CDR3 is TGTGCCAGCAGCTTTGGGCAGAACAATCAGCCCCAGCATTTT. It is translated as CASSFGQNNQPQHF. This sequence joins TRBV7-9 and TRBJ1-5; D is ambiguous. The germline V gene has CDR1 SEHNR and CDR2 FQNEAQ (reference sequence). This CDR3 is built from 14 residues. Deletions cut 3 bases from V and 3 bases from J, with 9 bases between. Full variable domain (missing parts from reference TRBV7-9 and TRBJ1-5): DTGVSQNPRHKITKRGQNVTFRCDPISEHNRLYWYRQTLGQGPEFLTYFQNEAQLEKSRLLSDRFSAERPKGSFSTLEIQRTEQGDSAMYLCASSFGQNNQPQHFGDGTRLSIL.

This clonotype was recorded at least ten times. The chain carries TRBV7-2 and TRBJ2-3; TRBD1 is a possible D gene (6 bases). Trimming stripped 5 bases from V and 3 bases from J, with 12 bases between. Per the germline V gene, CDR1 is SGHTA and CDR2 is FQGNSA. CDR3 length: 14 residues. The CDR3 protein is CASSIRDITDTQYF. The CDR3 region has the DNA TGTGCCAGCAGCATCCGGGACATAACAGATACGCAGTATTTT.

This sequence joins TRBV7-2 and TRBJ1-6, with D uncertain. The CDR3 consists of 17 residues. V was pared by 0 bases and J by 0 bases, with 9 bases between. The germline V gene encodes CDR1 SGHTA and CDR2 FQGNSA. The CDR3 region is CASSLAISSSYNSPLHF. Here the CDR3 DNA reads TGTGCCAGCAGCTTAGCGATCTCCTCCTCCTATAATTCACCCCTCCACTTT.

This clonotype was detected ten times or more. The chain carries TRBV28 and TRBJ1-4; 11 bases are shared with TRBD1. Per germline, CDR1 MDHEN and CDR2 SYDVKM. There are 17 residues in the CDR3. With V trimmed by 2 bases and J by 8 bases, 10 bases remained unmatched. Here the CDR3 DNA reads TGTGCCAGCAGTTTAAGATCGTGGGACAGGGGGGCCGAAAAACTGTTTTTT. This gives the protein CASSLRSWDRGAEKLFF.

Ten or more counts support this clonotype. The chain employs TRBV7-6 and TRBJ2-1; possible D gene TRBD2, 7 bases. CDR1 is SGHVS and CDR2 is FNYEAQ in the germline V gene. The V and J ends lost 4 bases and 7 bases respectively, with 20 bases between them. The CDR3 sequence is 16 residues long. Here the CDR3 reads CASSSLGGGLRNEQFF. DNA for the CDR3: TGTGCCAGCAGCTCGCTAGGGGGGGGCTTGAGAAATGAGCAGTTCTTC.

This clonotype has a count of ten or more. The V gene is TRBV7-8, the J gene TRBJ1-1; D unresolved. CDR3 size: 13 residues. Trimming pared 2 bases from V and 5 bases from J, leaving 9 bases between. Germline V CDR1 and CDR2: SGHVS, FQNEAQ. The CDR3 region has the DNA TGTGCCAGCAGCTTAATGGGCGGGACTGAAGCTTTCTTT. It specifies CASSLMGGTEAFF.

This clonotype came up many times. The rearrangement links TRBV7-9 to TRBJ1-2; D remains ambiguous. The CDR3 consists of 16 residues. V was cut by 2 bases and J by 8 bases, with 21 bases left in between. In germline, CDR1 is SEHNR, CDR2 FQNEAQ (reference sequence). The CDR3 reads CASSLSSLSTLSGYTF. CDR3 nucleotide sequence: TGTGCCAGCAGCTTATCCTCGCTAAGCACCCTCTCGGGCTACACCTTC.

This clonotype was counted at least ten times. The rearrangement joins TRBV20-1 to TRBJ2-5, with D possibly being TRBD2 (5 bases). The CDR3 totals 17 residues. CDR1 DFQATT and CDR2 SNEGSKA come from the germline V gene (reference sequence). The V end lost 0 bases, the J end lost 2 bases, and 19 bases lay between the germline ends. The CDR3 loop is CSARDSTRGLTQETQYF. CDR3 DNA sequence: TGCAGTGCTAGAGATTCAACCCGTGGACTTACTCAAGAGACCCAGTACTTC.

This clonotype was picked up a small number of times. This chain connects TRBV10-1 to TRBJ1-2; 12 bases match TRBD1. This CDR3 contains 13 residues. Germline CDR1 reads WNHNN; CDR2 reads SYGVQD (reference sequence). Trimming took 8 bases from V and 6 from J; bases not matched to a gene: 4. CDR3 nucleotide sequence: TGCGCCAGCCGGGGACAGGGGGCCAATGGCTACACCTTC. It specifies CASRGQGANGYTF.

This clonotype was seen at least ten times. CDR3 region: CASSFAPGETEAFF. For the CDR3, the DNA is TGTGCCAGCAGCTTCGCCCCTGGGGAAACTGAAGCTTTCTTT. This chain uses TRBV11-2 with TRBJ1-1, with D unresolved. Trimming cost V 3 bases and J 5 bases, with 13 bases left between them. This CDR3 spans 14 amino acids. CDR1 and CDR2 from the germline V gene are SGHAT and FQNNGV.

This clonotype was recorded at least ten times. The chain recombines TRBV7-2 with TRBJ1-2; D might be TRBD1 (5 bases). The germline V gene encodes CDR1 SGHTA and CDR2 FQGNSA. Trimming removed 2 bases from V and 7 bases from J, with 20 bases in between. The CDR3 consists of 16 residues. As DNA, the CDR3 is TGTGCCAGCAGCTTACCCGGGACCGCTCTGTCCTTTGGCTACACCTTC. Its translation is CASSLPGTALSFGYTF.

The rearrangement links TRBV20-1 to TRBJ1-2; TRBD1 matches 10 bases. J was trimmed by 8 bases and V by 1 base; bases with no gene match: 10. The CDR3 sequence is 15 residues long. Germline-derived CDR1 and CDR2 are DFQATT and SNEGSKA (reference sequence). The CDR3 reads CSARGGPGTGEGYTF. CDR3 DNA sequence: TGCAGTGCTAGAGGAGGGCCCGGGACAGGGGAAGGCTACACCTTC.

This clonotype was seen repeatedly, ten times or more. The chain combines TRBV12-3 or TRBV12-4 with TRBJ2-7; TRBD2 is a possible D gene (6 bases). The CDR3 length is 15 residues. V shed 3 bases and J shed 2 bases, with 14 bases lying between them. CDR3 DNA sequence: TGTGCCAGCAGTTTTGCGGGACGGAGAGCCTACGAGCAGTACTTC. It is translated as CASSFAGRRAYEQYF.